One T cell receptor beta chain is described in this entry. Its antigen is not yet known. Base-call qualities are not available, and no considerably larger clone is one nucleotide away. This specimen's time point label, per the study, means: late sampling 161 to 241 days after vaccination in a few convalescent patients. Positive SARS-CoV-2 PCR tests in the convalescent patients dated from March to December 2020, before Alpha, Beta and Delta variants emerged in the United States. Ficoll-Paque Plus gradient centrifugation was used to isolate PBMCs from whole blood, and the isolated PBMCs were then either used fresh or cryopreserved at -140C. V is cut by 5 bases and J by 8 bases, and the space between the germline ends is 14 bases. CDR1 and CDR2, looked up from the germline V gene, are MDHEN and SYDVKM. The CDR3 numbers 13 residues from cysteine through phenylalanine. CDR3 DNA only is kept here, 39 bases in frame from base 1.

The data were taken from a study of vaccination and CD4 T cells after COVID-19 (dated by TCRdb to 2022 to 2024). Background on the whole study: Every convalescent patient had a positive nasal swab PCR test for SARS-CoV-2, with mild disease in under ten patients and severe disease in one. The convalescent cohort included six males and four females, with two Hispanic individuals, seven Caucasians, two Asians and one multiracial person. Each participant got two doses of either the Pfizer-BioNTech BNT162b2 vaccine (n=8) or the Moderna mRNA-1273 vaccine (n=2). Post-COVID blood samples were collected from convalescent patients a median of approximately 93 days after diagnosis, with a range of about 30 to 180 days. Post-vaccine blood samples were taken a median of around 68 days after the second vaccine dose, with a range of 14 to 241 days. A few convalescent patients were sampled both early after vaccination (day 14) and late after vaccination (days 161 to 241). The spike-specific CD4+ TCR repertoire was compared before and after mRNA vaccination in approximately ten COVID-19 convalescent patients and a few infection-naive healthy vaccine recipients.

The library was prepared using PCR. Reads for this sample came from an Illumina iSeq 100. As for how the authors treated the data: Non-productive sequences were removed, and CDR3s not starting with C, not ending with F or W, or shorter than 7 amino acids were discarded. Using R version 3.6.1, CDR3 homology was evaluated through Levenshtein distances (stringdist) along with unrooted phylogenetic trees (ape). Using fastp trimming at Q25 and MiXCR clonotype assembly, TCRdb reanalyzed the public sequencing data and kept in-frame beta chains. Rows merge per CDR3 protein into single entries with the most common DNA and genes. The V and J calls shown here were made by TCRdb, not taken from the authors' results. For this sample the table gives 25,000 to 30,000 distinct CDR3 sequences, of which around 49% were detected only once. Of the sample, around 5.5% is held by the ten largest clones. General findings and caveats noted by the study authors: An increase in the median number of SARS-CoV-2-reactive clonotypes from approximately 21 after infection to roughly 38 after vaccination was observed, but the change was not found to be significant. In convalescent patients, a median 86.3% of post-vaccine SARS-CoV-2-reactive clones were detected only after vaccination, and vaccine-specific priming was suggested by this finding. Of the vaccine-specific clones in convalescent patients, 304 of 307, or nearly all, reacted only to SARS-CoV-2 spike and did not cross-react with common cold coronaviruses. The study included relatively few convalescent patients and did not analyze early timepoints after natural infection.

The TCR was taken from a human donor who had recovered from COVID-19. Source: CD4+ T cells from blood, taken about 7 months after SARS-CoV-2 vaccination. The receptor chain draws on TRBV28 and TRBJ2-3; the D gene is not confidently resolved. For the CDR3, the sequence is CASSAPISGTQYF. The DNA sequence is given as TGTGCCAGCAGTGCCCCGATATCCGGTACGCAGTATTTT.